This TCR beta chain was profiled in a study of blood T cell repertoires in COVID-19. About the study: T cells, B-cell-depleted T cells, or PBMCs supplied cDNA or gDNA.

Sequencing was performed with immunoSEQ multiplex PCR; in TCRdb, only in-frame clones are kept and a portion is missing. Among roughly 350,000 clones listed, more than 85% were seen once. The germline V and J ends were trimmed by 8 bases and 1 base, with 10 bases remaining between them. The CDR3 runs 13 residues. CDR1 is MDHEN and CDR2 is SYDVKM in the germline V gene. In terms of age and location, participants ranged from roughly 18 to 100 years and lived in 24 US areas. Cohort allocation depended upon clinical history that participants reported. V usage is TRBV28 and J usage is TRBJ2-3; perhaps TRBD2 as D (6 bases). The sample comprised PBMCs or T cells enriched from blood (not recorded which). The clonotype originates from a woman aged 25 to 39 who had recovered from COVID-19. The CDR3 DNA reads TGTGCCAGCCGGTGGGGGGGCACAGATACGCAGTATTTT. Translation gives CASRWGGTDTQYF.